This T cell receptor (beta chain) was sequenced in a study of T-cell memory formation after mild COVID-19 (dated by TCRdb to the early 2020s). For the study in its entirety: TCR sequence clusters from the two donors were largely donor specific. Longitudinal TCRalpha and TCRbeta repertoire sequencing tracked T-cell clones expanding and contracting after mild COVID-19 in a couple of donors. Two young, previously healthy adult volunteers, one female and one male, were included in the cohort. Findings and caveats that apply to the study as a whole: The study included only two mild cases, and larger cohorts that include severe cases with pre-infection samples were judged to be necessary. Some responding clones were detected in pre-infection memory, which suggested that pre-existing cross-reactive memory T cells had joined the SARS-CoV-2 response. SARS-CoV-2 specificity was not confirmed for the second-wave clones peaking on day 37. Contracting CD4+ clones were located mainly in the CM and EM memory subsets, whereas CD8+ clones were found to be enriched in EMRA. Balanced CD4/CD8 phenotypes were observed for clones contracting from day 15 to 85, whereas a bias towards CD4+ was observed for a second wave of clones expanding from day 15 to 37.

TCRdb shows the sequencer as Illumina NovaSeq 6000. TCRalpha and TCRbeta cDNA libraries were built by 5'RACE with constant-segment primers, adding sample barcodes and unique molecular identifiers. RNA was extracted from every sample with Trizol reagent. Amplification of the libraries took two PCR steps, and the second step added a second sample barcode plus Illumina TruSeq adapters. Sequencing of the libraries was done on an Illumina NovaSeq, producing 2 x 150 bp paired-end reads. Under the source paper's analysis protocol: The reads were demultiplexed and collapsed into UMI-guided consensus sequences using migec v1.2.7. With mixcr v2.1.11, UMI consensuses were aligned to TRA and TRB V and J templates and assembled into clonotypes. Clonotypes were classified as expanded or contracted when called significant by both edgeR and NoisET, with noise models trained on biological replicates. For edgeR calls, a false discovery rate-adjusted p below 0.01 and a log2 fold-change threshold of 1 were applied. PCA with hierarchical clustering of max-normalized trajectories of the 1000 most abundant clonotypes was used as exploratory dynamics analysis. The CD4 or CD8 phenotype of responding clones was assigned using the separately sequenced CD4+ and CD8+ repertoires. TCRdb passed the public sequencing reads through fastp at Q25 and MiXCR, retaining productive beta sequences. When rows share a CDR3 protein, they turn into one entry using the most common DNA and genes. These V and J calls rely on TCRdb rather than the paper's analysis. The sample profile shows under 300,000 distinct CDR3 sequences; 9.4% of them were found once. Clones ranked in the top ten supply 22% of the sample.

PBMCs were isolated by Ficoll-Paque density gradient centrifugation. On this clonotype itself: Its binding antigen is unknown. Within one base of it there is no much larger clone, and no base qualities were kept.

The CDR3 runs 14 residues from the cysteine to the phenylalanine. Only the CDR3 portion is preserved as DNA: 42 bases, with reading frame beginning at the first base. The CDR1 and CDR2 encoded by the germline V gene are SGHTA and FQGNSA. Trimming takes 3 bases off V and 2 bases off J; junction bases not matched to a gene: 3. The sample taken for sequencing was PBMCs or a T cell subset sorted from them (not recorded which). This clonotype was sampled from a man aged 18-30 years who had mild COVID-19 (a few samples of this study predate the infection). The sample titles of this study are shuffled in the database, so cell type and time point are left out; the donor was told from shared clones. The chain links TRBV7-2 with TRBJ2-7, and 8 junctional nucleotides match TRBD1. The CDR3 region has the sequence CASSLTGVTYEQYF. At the DNA level, the sequence is TGTGCCAGCAGCTTGACAGGGGTAACCTACGAGCAGTACTTC.